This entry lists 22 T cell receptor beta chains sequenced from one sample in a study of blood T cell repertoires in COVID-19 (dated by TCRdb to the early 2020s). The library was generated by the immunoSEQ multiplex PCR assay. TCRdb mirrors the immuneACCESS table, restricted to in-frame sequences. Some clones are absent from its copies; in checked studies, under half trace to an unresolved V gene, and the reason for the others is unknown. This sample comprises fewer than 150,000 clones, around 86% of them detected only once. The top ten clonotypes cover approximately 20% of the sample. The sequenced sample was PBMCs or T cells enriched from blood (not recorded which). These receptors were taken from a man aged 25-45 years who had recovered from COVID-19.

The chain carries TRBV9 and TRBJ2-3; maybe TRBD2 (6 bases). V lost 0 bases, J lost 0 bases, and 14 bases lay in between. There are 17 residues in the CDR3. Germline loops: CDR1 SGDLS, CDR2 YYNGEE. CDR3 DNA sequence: TGTGCCAGCAGCGTAGTCGGTAGCGGAGCTAGCACAGATACGCAGTATTTT. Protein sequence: CASSVVGSGASTDTQYF.

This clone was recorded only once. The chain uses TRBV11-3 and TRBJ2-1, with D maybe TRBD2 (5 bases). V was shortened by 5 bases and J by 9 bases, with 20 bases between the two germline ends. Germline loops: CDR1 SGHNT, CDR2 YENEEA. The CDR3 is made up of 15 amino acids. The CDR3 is CASSPTVGGLLEQFF. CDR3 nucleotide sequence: TGTGCCAGCAGCCCCACCGTCGGAGGCCTTCTTGAGCAGTTCTTC. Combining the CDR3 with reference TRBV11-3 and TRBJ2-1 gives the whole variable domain EAGVVQSPRYKIIEKKQPVAFWCNPISGHNTLYWYLQNLGQGPELLIRYENEEAVDDSQLPKDRFSAERLKGVDSTLKIQPAELGDSAVYLCASSPTVGGLLEQFFGPGTRLTVL.

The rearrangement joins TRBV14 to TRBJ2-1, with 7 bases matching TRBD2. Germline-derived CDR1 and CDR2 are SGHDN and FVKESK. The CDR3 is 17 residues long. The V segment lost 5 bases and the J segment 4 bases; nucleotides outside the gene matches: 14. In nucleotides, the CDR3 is TGTGCCAGCAGCACAACTCAAGCGGGGAGGCATTACAATGAGCAGTTCTTC. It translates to CASSTTQAGRHYNEQFF.

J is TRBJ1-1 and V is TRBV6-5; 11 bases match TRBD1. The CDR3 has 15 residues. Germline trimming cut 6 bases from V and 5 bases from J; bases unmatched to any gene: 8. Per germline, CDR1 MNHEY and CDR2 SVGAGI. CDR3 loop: CASSAPGTGGTEAFF. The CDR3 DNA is TGTGCCAGCAGCGCTCCCGGGACAGGGGGGACTGAAGCTTTCTTT.

The chain's CDR3 is CASSSPGLASDTQYF. The CDR3 DNA sequence: TGTGCCAGCAGCTCACCGGGACTAGCTTCAGATACGCAGTATTTT. The chain is built from TRBV5-4 and TRBJ2-3, with 9 bases that match TRBD2. Germline V gene data show CDR1 as SGHNT and CDR2 as YYREEE (reference sequence). CDR3 length: 15 amino acids. Trimming took 3 bases from V and 4 from J; bases not matched to a gene: 6.

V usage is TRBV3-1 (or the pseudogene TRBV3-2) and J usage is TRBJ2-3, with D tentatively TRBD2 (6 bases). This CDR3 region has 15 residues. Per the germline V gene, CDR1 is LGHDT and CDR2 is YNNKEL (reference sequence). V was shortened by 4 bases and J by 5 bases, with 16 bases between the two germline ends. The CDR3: CASSPGWGVGDTQYF. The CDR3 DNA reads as TGTGCCAGCAGCCCGGGATGGGGGGTAGGAGATACGCAGTATTTT.

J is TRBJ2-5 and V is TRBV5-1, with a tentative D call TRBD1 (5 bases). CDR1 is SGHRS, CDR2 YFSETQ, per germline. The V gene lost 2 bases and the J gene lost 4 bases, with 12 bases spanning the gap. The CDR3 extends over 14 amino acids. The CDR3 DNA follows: TGCGCCAGCAGCTTAGGGGTGGGTTCAGAGACCCAGTACTTC. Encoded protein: CASSLGVGSETQYF.

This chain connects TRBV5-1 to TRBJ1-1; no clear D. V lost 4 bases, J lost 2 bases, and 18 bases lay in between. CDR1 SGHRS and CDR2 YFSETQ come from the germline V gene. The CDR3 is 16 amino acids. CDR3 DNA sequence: TGCGCCAGCAGCCCATGGGGAGGCAGGCTTAACACTGAAGCTTTCTTT. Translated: CASSPWGGRLNTEAFF.

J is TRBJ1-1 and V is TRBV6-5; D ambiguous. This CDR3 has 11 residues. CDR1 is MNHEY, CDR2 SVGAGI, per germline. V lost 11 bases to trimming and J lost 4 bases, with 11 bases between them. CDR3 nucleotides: TGTGCCGCGGGTGTGGGCACTGAAGCTTTCTTT. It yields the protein CAAGVGTEAFF.

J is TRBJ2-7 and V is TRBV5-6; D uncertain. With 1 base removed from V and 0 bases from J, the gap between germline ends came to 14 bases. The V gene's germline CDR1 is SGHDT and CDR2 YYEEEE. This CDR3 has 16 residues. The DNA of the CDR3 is TGTGCCAGCAGCTTGTTGGGCCACCCCAGCTCCTACGAGCAGTACGTC. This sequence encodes CASSLLGHPSSYEQYV.

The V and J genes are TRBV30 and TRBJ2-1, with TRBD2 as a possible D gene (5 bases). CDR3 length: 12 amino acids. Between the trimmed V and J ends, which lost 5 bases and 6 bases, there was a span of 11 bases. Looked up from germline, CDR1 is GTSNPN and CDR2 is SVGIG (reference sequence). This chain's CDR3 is CAWSRVLNEQFF. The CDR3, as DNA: TGTGCCTGGTCGCGGGTCCTCAATGAGCAGTTCTTC.

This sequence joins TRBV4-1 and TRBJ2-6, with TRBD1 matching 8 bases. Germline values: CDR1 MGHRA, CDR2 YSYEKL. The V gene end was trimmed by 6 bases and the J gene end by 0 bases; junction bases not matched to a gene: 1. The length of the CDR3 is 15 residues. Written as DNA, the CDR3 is TGCGCCAGCAGGGACAGGGACTCTGGGGCCAACGTCCTGACTTTC. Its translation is CASRDRDSGANVLTF.

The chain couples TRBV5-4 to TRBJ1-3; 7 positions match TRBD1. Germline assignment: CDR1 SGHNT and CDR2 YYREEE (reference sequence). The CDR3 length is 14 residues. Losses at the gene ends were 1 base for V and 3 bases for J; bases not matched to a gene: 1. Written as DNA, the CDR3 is TGTGCCAGCAGCTTGCAGGGGGGTGGAAACACCATATATTTT. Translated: CASSLQGGGNTIYF.

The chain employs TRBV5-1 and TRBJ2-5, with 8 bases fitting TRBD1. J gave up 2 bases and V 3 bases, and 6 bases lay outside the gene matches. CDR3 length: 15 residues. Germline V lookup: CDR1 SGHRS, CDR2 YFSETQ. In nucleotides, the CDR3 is TGCGCCAGCAGCTGGACAGGGAATCTTCAAGAGACCCAGTACTTC. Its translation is CASSWTGNLQETQYF.

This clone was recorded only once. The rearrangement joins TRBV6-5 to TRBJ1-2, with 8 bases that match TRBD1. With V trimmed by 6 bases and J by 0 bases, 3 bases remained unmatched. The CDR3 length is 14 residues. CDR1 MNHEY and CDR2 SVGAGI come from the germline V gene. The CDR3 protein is CASRQTGANYGYTF. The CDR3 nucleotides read TGTGCCAGCAGACAGACAGGGGCTAACTATGGCTACACCTTC.

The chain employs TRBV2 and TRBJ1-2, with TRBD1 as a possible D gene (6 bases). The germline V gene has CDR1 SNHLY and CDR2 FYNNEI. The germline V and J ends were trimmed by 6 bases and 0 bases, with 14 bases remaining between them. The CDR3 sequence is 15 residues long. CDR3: CASSATGPANYGYTF. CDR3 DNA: TGTGCCAGCAGCGCTACAGGGCCCGCTAACTATGGCTACACCTTC. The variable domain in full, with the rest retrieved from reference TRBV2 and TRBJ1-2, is EPEVTQTPSHQVTQMGQEVILRCVPISNHLYFYWYRQILGQKVEFLVSFYNNEISEKSEIFDDQFSVERPDGSNFTLKIRSTKLEDSAMYFCASSATGPANYGYTFGSGTRLTVV.

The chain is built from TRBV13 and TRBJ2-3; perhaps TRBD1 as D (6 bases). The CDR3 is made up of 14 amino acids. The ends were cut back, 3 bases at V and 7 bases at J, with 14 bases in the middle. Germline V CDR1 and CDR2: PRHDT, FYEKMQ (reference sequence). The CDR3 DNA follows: TGTGCCAGCAGCTTGAGGGGGATCGTAAATACGCAGTATTTT. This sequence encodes CASSLRGIVNTQYF.

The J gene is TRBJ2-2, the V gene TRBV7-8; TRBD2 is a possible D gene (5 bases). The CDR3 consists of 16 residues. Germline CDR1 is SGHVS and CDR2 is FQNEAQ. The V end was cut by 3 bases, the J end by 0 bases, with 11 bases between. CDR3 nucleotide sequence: TGTGCCAGCAGCTTTGGGCGGGCCACGAACACCGGGGAGCTGTTTTTT. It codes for CASSFGRATNTGELFF.

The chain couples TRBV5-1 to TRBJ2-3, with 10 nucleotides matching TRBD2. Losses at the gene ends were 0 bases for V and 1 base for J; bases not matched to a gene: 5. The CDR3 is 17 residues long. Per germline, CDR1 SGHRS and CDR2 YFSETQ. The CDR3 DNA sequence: TGCGCCAGCAGCTTGGACCCTAGCGGGAGTGGCACAGATACGCAGTATTTT. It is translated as CASSLDPSGSGTDTQYF.

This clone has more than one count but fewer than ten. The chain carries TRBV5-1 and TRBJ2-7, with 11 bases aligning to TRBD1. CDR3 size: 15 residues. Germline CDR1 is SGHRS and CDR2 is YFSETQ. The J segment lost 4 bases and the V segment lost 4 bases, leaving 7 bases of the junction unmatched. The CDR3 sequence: CASSPTGTGGYEQYF. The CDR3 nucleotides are TGCGCCAGCAGCCCTACCGGGACAGGGGGTTACGAGCAGTACTTC.

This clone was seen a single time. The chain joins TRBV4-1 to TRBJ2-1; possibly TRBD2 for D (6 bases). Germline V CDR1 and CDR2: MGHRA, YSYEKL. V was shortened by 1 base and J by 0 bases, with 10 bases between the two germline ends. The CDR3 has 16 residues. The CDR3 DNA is TGCGCCAGCAGCCAAGTTGCGGGGCCCTCCTACAATGAGCAGTTCTTC. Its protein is CASSQVAGPSYNEQFF.

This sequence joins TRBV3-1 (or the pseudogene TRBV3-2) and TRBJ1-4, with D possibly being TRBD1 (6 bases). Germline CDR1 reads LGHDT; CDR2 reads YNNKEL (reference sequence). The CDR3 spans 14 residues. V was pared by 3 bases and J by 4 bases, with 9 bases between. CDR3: CASSHRDNNEKLFF. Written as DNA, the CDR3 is TGTGCCAGCAGCCACCGGGACAATAATGAAAAACTGTTTTTT.